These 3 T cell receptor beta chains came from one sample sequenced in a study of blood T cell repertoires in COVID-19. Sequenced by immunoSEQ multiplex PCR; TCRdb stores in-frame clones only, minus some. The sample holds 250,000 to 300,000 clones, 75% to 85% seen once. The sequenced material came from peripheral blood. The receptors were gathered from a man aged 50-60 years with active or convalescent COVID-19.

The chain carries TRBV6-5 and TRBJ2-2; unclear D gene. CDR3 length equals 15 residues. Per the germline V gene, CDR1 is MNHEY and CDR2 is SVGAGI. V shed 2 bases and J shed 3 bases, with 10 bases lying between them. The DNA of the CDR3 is TGTGCCAGCAGTTACCTAACCAAATACACCGGGGAGCTGTTTTTT. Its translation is CASSYLTKYTGELFF.

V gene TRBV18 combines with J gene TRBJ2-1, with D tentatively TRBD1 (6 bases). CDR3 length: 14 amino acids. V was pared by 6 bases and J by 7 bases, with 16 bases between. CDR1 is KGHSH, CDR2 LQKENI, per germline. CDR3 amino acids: CASSLGQRGNEQFF. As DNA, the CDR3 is TGTGCCAGCTCGCTTGGACAGAGGGGGAATGAGCAGTTCTTC.

In nucleotides, the CDR3 is TGTGCCAGCAGTAATCACGGGGCGAACACCGGGGAGCTGTTTTTT. Translated, it gives CASSNHGANTGELFF. The rearrangement links TRBV6-5 to TRBJ2-2, with D maybe TRBD2 (5 bases). This CDR3 spans 15 amino acids. V gave up 5 bases and J gave up 0 bases, with 10 bases separating them. The germline gives CDR1 MNHEY, CDR2 SVGAGI.